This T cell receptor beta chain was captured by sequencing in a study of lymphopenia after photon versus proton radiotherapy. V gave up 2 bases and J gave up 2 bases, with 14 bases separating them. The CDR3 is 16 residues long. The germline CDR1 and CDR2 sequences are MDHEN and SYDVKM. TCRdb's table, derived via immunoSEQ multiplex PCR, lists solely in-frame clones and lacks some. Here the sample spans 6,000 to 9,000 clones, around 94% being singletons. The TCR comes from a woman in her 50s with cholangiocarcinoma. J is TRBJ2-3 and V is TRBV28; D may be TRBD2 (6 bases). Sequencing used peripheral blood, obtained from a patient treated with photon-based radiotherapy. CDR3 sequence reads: CASSLNGRGPTDTQYF. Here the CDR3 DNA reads TGTGCCAGCAGTTTAAATGGGCGGGGCCCCACAGATACGCAGTATTTT.